This T cell receptor (beta chain) was identified during a study of shared clonotypes between healthy human individuals. About the study: Donors had three CD4 naive, three CD4 memory, two CD8 naive and one CD8 memory plate apiece. Notes on the study in general: Four donors shared about 5% of their naive CD4 clonotypes.

This clone was counted once. Its matching antigen is unknown. The germline V gene encodes CDR1 KGHSH and CDR2 LQKENI. V was shortened by 3 bases and J by 3 bases, with 15 bases between the two germline ends. This CDR3 spans 15 amino acids. Profiling relied on immunoSEQ multiplex PCR, and the TCRdb table lists in-frame clones only, not all of them. The sample has roughly 1.5 million clones, roughly 98% seen once. The clonotype comes from a man aged 25-40 years in good health. The sample comprised naive CD4+ T cells sorted from blood. Described subset: CD45RA+ positively selected. The rearrangement joins TRBV18 to TRBJ2-7; D is ambiguous. The CDR3, as DNA: TGTGCCAGCTCACCCCTATCAAGACAACTCTACGAGCAGTACTTC. Translating gives CASSPLSRQLYEQYF.